These 5 T cell receptor beta chains share one sample of origin, sequenced in a study of T cells expressing NK-cell markers. TCRdb reprocessed the 5' RACE reads, with one entry per CDR3 protein and no DNA. Its listing shows under 500,000 distinct CDR3 sequences. Material for sequencing was blood T cells: a sorted CD56 or NKG2C T cell subset, CD4+ or CD8+ T cells, or bulk PBMC T cells (not recorded which). The receptors stem from a woman between 18 and 70 years old in good health.

The chain recombines TRBV15 with TRBJ2-7; checking the TCRdb D call of TRBD1 is not possible without DNA. The CDR3 extends over 16 amino acids. Germline CDR1 is LNHNV and CDR2 is YYDKDF (reference sequence). The CDR3 loop is CATSRDRRTGGPEQYF.

The gene calls are TRBV6-1 and TRBJ1-1; as DNA is missing, the TRBD1 call by TCRdb cannot be tested. Germline CDR1 MNHNS, CDR2 SASEGT. The CDR3 extends over 14 amino acids. CDR3: CASSPAPGFTEAFF.

The rearrangement links TRBV7-8 to TRBJ2-2; TCRdb returns TRBD2, unconfirmable since there is no DNA. The CDR3 runs to 15 residues. The V gene's germline CDR1 is SGHVS and CDR2 FQNEAQ. The CDR3 here is CASSPGSAATGELFF.

J is TRBJ2-7 and V is TRBV7-9; no DNA is available, so the TRBD2 call from TCRdb remains unchecked. The CDR3 is 15 amino acids. Germline CDR1 reads SEHNR; CDR2 reads FQNEAQ (reference sequence). The CDR3 spells CASSLSLGTGYEQYF. Full variable domain (remainder filled in from reference TRBV7-9 and TRBJ2-7): DTGVSQNPRHKITKRGQNVTFRCDPISEHNRLYWYRQTLGQGPEFLTYFQNEAQLEKSRLLSDRFSAERPKGSFSTLEIQRTEQGDSAMYLCASSLSLGTGYEQYFGPGTRLTVT.

The CDR3: CASSGQGLGAEAFF. The V and J genes are TRBV25-1 and TRBJ1-1; TCRdb reports TRBD1, a call that lacks DNA to check it against. The germline V gene encodes CDR1 MGHDK and CDR2 SYGVNS. The CDR3 is 14 amino acids.